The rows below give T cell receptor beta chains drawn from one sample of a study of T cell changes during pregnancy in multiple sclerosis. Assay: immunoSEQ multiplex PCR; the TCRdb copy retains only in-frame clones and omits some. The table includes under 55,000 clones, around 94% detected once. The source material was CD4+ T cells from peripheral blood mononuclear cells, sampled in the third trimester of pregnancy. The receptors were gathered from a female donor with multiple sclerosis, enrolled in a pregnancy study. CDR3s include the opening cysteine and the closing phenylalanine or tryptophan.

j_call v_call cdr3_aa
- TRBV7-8 CASSSDFGATYEQYF
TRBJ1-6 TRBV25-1 CASSSGTGLYPPLHF
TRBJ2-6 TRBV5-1 CASRGTGAGANVLTF
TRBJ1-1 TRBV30 CAWKRAYEAFF
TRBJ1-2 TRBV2 CASRMETGTGQGGYTF
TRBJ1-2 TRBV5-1 CASSLGGENGYTF
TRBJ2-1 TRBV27 CASSFQRLAGGPEQFF
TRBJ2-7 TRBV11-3 CASSFLAADRGGEQYF
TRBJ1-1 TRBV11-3 CASSLEGGGEAFF
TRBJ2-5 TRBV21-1 CASSPRGETQYF
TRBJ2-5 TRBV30 CAWGLGGRAVETQYF
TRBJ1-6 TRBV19 CASSLAGGINSPLHF
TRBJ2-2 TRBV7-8 CASSPLPAGGVNTGELFF
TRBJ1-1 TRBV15 CATSRAWTGRNTEAFF
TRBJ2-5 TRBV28 CASSSGGETQYF
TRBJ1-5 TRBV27 CASSPQGSGDQPQHF